Given below is one T cell receptor beta chain in context. There were TCR beta CDR3 regions amplified from RNA transcripts. Primed by the HTBI set, a first-round RT-PCR was run on the TCR CDR3. Each CDR3 protein is one row after TCRdb ran MiXCR on the multiplex PCR reads. The sample consists of roughly 500,000 distinct CDR3 sequences, 46% of them appearing once. Germline V lookup: CDR1 SGDLS, CDR2 YYNGEE. Trimming cost V 3 bases and J 3 bases, with 13 bases left between them. This CDR3 has 15 amino acids. This sample is part of a study of T cells in Graves' hyperthyroidism and ophthalmopathy. The clonotype comes from an adult woman with Graves' disease, either hyperthyroidism or ophthalmopathy (not recorded which). The V call is TRBV9, the J call TRBJ1-3, with D possibly TRBD1 on 6 matching bases. The sample was peripheral blood or thyroid tissue (not recorded which). The CDR3 DNA reads TGTGCCAGCAGCGCCCAAACAGGGTTTGGAAACACCATATATTTT. Translation gives CASSAQTGFGNTIYF. The variable domain in full, with the rest retrieved from reference TRBV9 and TRBJ1-3, is DSGVTQTPKHLITATGQRVTLRCSPRSGDLSVYWYQQSLDQGLQFLIQYYNGEERAKGNILERFSAQQFPDLHSELNLSSLELGDSALYFCASSAQTGFGNTIYFGEGSWLTVV.